One sample yielded the 8 T cell receptor beta chains listed below, sequenced in a study of blood T cell repertoires in COVID-19. The table came from immunoSEQ multiplex PCR; TCRdb's copy has only in-frame clones and leaves some out. This repertoire shows fewer than 70,000 clones, 75% to 90% found once; its top ten account for 2.5% to 3%. Sequencing used peripheral blood. Receptors originate from a man aged 45-65 years with acute or convalescent COVID-19.

This sequence joins TRBV18 and TRBJ2-7; 11 nucleotides agree with TRBD2. The CDR3 length is 14 residues. In germline, CDR1 is KGHSH, CDR2 LQKENI. V lost 4 bases and J lost 6; bases outside the gene matches: 5. CDR3 DNA: TGTGCCAGCTCACTTAGCGGGAGGGCCAGCGAGCAGTACGTC. It yields the protein CASSLSGRASEQYV.

The rearrangement links TRBV11-2 to TRBJ2-7; D not certain. The CDR3 runs 14 residues. Trimming cost V 2 bases and J 2 bases, with 10 bases left between them. The germline gives CDR1 SGHAT, CDR2 FQNNGV. DNA for the CDR3: TGTGCCAGCAGCTTATCTCAGGCGCCCTACGAGCAGTACGTC. Amino acids: CASSLSQAPYEQYV.

This clone was recorded once. V is TRBV5-4 and J is TRBJ2-5; 16 bases align to TRBD2. The CDR3 consists of 20 residues. Germline V lookup: CDR1 SGHNT, CDR2 YYREEE (reference sequence). Trimming took 3 bases from V and 4 from J; bases not matched to a gene: 15. The CDR3 spells CASSSTGTSGRAIKRETQYF. CDR3 coding DNA: TGTGCCAGCAGCTCCACCGGGACTAGCGGGAGGGCGATAAAACGAGAGACCCAGTACTTC.

The chain uses TRBV5-1 and TRBJ2-3; 10 nucleotides match TRBD1. Germline V gene sequence: CDR1 SGHRS, CDR2 YFSETQ. Trimming took 4 bases from V and 4 from J; bases not matched to a gene: 3. The CDR3 sequence is 14 residues long. CDR3 amino acids: CASSPGQGSDTQYF. CDR3 nucleotides: TGCGCCAGCAGCCCGGGACAGGGGTCAGATACGCAGTATTTT.

The gene calls are TRBV11-2 and TRBJ1-4; a weak D match, TRBD1 (5 bases). This CDR3 region has 16 residues. Per germline, CDR1 SGHAT and CDR2 FQNNGV. The V end was cut by 5 bases, the J end by 2 bases, with 15 bases between. CDR3 loop: CASSKPRDRTNEKLFF. CDR3 coding DNA: TGTGCCAGCAGCAAGCCCAGGGATCGCACTAATGAAAAACTGTTTTTT.

The chain recombines TRBV30 with TRBJ1-1; D remains ambiguous. There are 12 residues in the CDR3. Deletions cut 4 bases from V and 6 bases from J, with 12 bases between. Germline CDR1 reads GTSNPN; CDR2 reads SVGIG (reference sequence). CDR3 nucleotides: TGTGCCTGGATTCAGCCCACAGCTGAAGCTTTCTTT. Translation gives CAWIQPTAEAFF.

J is TRBJ1-4 and V is TRBV6-5; TRBD1 is a possible D gene (5 bases). Germline loops: CDR1 MNHEY, CDR2 SVGAGI. V was pared by 7 bases and J by 8 bases, with 17 bases between. This CDR3 region has 14 residues. The CDR3 bases are TGTGCCAGCAATTTGGGGGGGGAAGGAGAAAAACTGTTTTTT. Translated: CASNLGGEGEKLFF.

V is TRBV24-1 and J is TRBJ2-2; D is possibly TRBD1 (6 bases). Germline V gene sequence: CDR1 KGHDR, CDR2 SFDVKD. The CDR3 runs to 15 residues. Trimming shortened V by 9 bases and J by 3 bases, and 16 bases separated the two germline ends. Here the CDR3 DNA reads TGTGCCACCTCGGGCAGGGGTATCGACACCGGGGAGCTGTTTTTT. This encodes CATSGRGIDTGELFF.